This TCR beta chain was profiled in a study of cytomegalovirus exposure and HLA in healthy donors. Study outcomes and limitations: According to a later analysis, donors in an Asian-associated ancestry cluster reportedly had fewer N-insertions than the approximately 620-donor mean.

As regards this clone: Its target is unknown.

In the PCR, 60 Vbeta and 13 Jbeta primers were used. The protocol was immunoSEQ multiplex PCR, while the TCRdb copy is restricted to in-frame clones and leaves out a portion. The repertoire has 250,000 or so clones, nearly 95% of them found once; the top ten carry about 1.5%. V was pared by 1 base and J by 5 bases, with 21 bases between. The CDR3 sequence is 17 residues long. Germline CDR1 SGHDT, CDR2 YYEEEE. V usage is TRBV5-6 and J usage is TRBJ1-1; D perhaps matches TRBD1 (6 bases). This clonotype was sampled from a girl aged 2-10 years in good health and CMV-seronegative. Sequencing input: PBMCs. The CDR3 DNA reads as TGTGCCAGCAGCTTGTTATTCTCTTGGGACAAGAGGACTGAAGCTTTCTTT. Translating gives CASSLLFSWDKRTEAFF.